This T cell receptor (beta chain) was sequenced during a study of OX40 agonist ivuxolimab in advanced cancers. The data were produced by immunoSEQ multiplex PCR, yet TCRdb's version contains in-frame clones alone and is incomplete. This table has roughly 80,000 clones, approximately 90% appearing once. The CDR3 has 14 residues. Germline V gives CDR1 SGHDT, CDR2 YYEEEE. The V end was cut by 3 bases, the J end by 7 bases, with 13 bases between. The source was CD4+ or CD8+ T cells sorted from blood, collected in a trial of the OX40 agonist ivuxolimab. The TCR sequence derives from an adult with an advanced solid tumor such as melanoma, head and neck, liver or kidney cancer. The chain recombines TRBV5-6 with TRBJ2-2; the D call may be TRBD1 or TRBD2 (5 bases each). Written as DNA, the CDR3 is TGTGCCAGCAGCTCCATTGGGGGTGGCGGGGAGCTGTTTTTT. Its protein is CASSSIGGGGELFF.